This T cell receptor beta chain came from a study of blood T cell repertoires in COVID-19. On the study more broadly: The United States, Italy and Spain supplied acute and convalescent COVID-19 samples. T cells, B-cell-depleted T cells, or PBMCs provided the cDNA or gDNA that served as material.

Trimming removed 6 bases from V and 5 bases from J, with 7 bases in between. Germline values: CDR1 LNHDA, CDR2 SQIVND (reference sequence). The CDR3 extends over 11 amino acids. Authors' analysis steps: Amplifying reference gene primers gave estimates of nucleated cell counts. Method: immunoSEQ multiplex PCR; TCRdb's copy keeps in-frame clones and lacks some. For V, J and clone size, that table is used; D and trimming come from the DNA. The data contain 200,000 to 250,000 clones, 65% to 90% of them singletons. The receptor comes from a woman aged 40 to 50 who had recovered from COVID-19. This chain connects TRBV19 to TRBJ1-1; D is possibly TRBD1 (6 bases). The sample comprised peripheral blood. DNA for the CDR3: TGTGCCAGTAGGGGGGCTACTGAAGCTTTCTTT. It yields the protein CASRGATEAFF.